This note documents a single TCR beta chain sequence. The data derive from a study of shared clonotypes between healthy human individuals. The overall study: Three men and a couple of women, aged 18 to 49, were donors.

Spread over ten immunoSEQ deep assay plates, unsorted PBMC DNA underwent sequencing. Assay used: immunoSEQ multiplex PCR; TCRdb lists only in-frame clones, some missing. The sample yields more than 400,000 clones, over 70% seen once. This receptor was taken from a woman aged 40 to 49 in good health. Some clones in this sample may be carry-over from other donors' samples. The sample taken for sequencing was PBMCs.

CDR3 amino acids: CASSTSGGELFF. DNA for the CDR3: TGTGCCAGTAGTACTAGCGGTGGGGAGCTGTTTTTT. V and J are TRBV19 and TRBJ2-2, with 7 positions matching TRBD2. CDR3 length: 12 residues. V trimming: 4 bases; J trimming: 8 bases; junction bases outside the gene matches: 1. Germline loops: CDR1 LNHDA, CDR2 SQIVND (reference sequence). The entire variable domain, with the rest obtained from reference TRBV19 and TRBJ2-2, is as follows: DGGITQSPKYLFRKEGQNVTLSCEQNLNHDAMYWYRQDPGQGLRLIYYSQIVNDFQKGDIAEGYSVSREKKESFPLTVTSAQKNPTAFYLCASSTSGGELFFGEGSRLTVL.